This T cell receptor (beta chain) was recorded in a study of OX40 agonist ivuxolimab in advanced cancers. Across the whole study: The dose-escalation cohort had hepatocellular carcinoma, melanoma, renal cell or head and neck cancer.

CDR1 and CDR2 from the germline V gene are GTSNPN and SVGIG (reference sequence). The J segment lost 3 bases and the V segment lost 3 bases, leaving 1 base of the junction unmatched. The CDR3 contains 13 residues. Repertoires were generated with immunoSEQ multiplex PCR, while TCRdb's copy carries only in-frame clones and drops some. The sample lists around 99,000 clones; around 91% were seen once. This receptor was taken from an adult with an advanced solid tumor such as melanoma, head and neck, liver or kidney cancer. Source: CD4+ or CD8+ T cells sorted from blood, taken in a trial of the OX40 agonist ivuxolimab. The chain uses TRBV30 and TRBJ2-7; 11 bases are shared with TRBD2. CDR3 sequence: CAWRLAGVYEQYF. As DNA, the CDR3 is TGTGCCTGGAGACTAGCGGGAGTCTACGAGCAGTACTTC.